This record concerns one T cell receptor beta chain sequence. These data originate in a study of blood T cell repertoires in COVID-19. TCRdb's copy holds only in-frame clones and misses some; the assay was immunoSEQ multiplex PCR. The sample contains 75,000 or so clones, roughly 80% of which appear only once. CDR1 is MNHEY and CDR2 is SMNVEV in the germline V gene (reference sequence). The CDR3 length is 17 residues. Trimming took 3 bases from V and 2 from J; bases not matched to a gene: 9. The sequence was collected from a woman aged 65 to 85 with acute or convalescent COVID-19. The chain is built from TRBV27 and TRBJ2-7, with TRBD1 matching 11 bases. Source material: peripheral blood. CDR3 nucleotides: TGTGCCAGCAGTTTTACCAGGACAGGGGGCAGGGCCTACGAGCAGTACTTC. It encodes CASSFTRTGGRAYEQYF.